Here is one TCR beta chain with its context. Antigen: not known. This entry belongs to a study of T-cell reconstitution after alpha-beta-depleted transplantation in children. The library targeted TCRbeta and was prepared with unique molecular identifiers. TCRdb analysed the PCR reads with MiXCR anew, one entry per CDR3 protein. The repertoire holds just over 950,000 distinct CDR3 sequences, with around 30% as singletons. The germline V gene has CDR1 SNHLY and CDR2 FYNNEI. The trim removed 6 bases at V and 5 bases at J, leaving 5 bases unmatched. The CDR3 runs to 15 residues. General study results and limits: Surviving recipient cells, namely T cells and thymic progenitors, were the source of high day-60 TCRbeta diversity in some patients. From newly produced T cells came most of the T-cell counts and diversity one year after transplant. Roughly two months post-transplant, alpha-beta T cells reportedly originated from several hundred graft clones that had expanded.

The receptor was derived from a boy younger than two who had a stem cell transplant for SCID, so the T cells may come from the graft donor. Sequences were derived from PBMCs, mostly from graft donor cells, sampled 360 days after TCRalphabeta/CD19-depleted stem cell transplant. The rearrangement uses TRBV2 and TRBJ2-5; 14 nucleotides agree with TRBD2. CDR3 nucleotide sequence: TGTGCCAGCAGGGAGGGACTAGCGGGGGAGGAGACCCAGTACTTC. This encodes CASREGLAGEETQYF.